The following is a T cell receptor (beta chain) sequence with its context. Its antigen remains unidentified. The sample is drawn from a study of T cell responses to AZD1222 COVID-19 vaccine. Profiling relied on immunoSEQ multiplex PCR, and the TCRdb table lists in-frame clones only, not all of them. The sample lists about 130,000 clones; 90% were seen once. Findings and caveats of the study: Unmutated regions of variants are reportedly targeted by nearly half of spike-specific TCRs. No repertoire was sampled before or during the peak T cell response, only after it. Spike-specific TCR depth and breadth grew after two AZD1222 doses.

Germline lookup yields CDR1 KGHSH and CDR2 LQKENI. The ends were cut back, 5 bases at V and 0 bases at J, with 17 bases in the middle. This CDR3 region has 16 residues. The starting material was peripheral blood, obtained on day 0 of AZD1222 vaccination. The chain uses TRBV18 and TRBJ2-7; perhaps D is TRBD1 or TRBD2 (5 bases each). This clonotype originated in an adult in good health. The CDR3 DNA follows: TGTGCCAGCTCAGAAATTGTCGGGGCAAGCTCCTACGAGCAGTACTTC. Amino acid sequence: CASSEIVGASSYEQYF.